This T cell receptor beta chain originates from a study of OX40 agonist ivuxolimab in advanced cancers. The overall study: Prior anti-PD-1, anti-PD-L1 or anti-CTLA-4 therapy did not bar entry, and around 39% had some. Study-wide findings and caveats: Antigen specificity of clonally expanded peripheral T cells was not established. People who partly responded at 0.1-3.0 mg/kg had some of the least clonal expansion seen.

As regards this clone: Its matching antigen is unknown.

V was shortened by 2 bases and J by 6 bases, with 13 bases between the two germline ends. The V gene's germline CDR1 is SGHTA and CDR2 FQGNSA. The CDR3 extends over 14 amino acids. Profiling relied on immunoSEQ multiplex PCR, and the TCRdb table lists in-frame clones only, not all of them. The repertoire holds some 100,000 clones, with approximately 90% as singletons. Sample: CD4+ or CD8+ T cells sorted from blood, taken in a trial of the OX40 agonist ivuxolimab. This sequence joins TRBV7-2 and TRBJ1-2; possible D gene TRBD1, 5 bases. The sequence was collected from an adult with an advanced solid tumor such as melanoma, head and neck, liver or kidney cancer. The CDR3: CASSLQSGPHGYTF. For the CDR3, the DNA is TGTGCCAGCAGCTTACAATCGGGGCCTCATGGCTACACCTTC.